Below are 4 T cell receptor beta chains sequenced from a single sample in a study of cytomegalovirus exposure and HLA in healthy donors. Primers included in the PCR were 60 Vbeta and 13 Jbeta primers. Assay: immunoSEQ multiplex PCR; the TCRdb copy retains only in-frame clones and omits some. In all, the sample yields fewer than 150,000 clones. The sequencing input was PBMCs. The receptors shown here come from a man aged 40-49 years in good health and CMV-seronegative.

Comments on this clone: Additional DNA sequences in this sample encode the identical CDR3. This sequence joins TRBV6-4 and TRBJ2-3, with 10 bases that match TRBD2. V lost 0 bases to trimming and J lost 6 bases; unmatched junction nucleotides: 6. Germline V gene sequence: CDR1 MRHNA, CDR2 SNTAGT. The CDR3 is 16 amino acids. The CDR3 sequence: CASSDSGTSGADTQYF. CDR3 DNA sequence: TGTGCCAGCAGTGACTCTGGTACTAGCGGGGCTGATACGCAGTATTTT.

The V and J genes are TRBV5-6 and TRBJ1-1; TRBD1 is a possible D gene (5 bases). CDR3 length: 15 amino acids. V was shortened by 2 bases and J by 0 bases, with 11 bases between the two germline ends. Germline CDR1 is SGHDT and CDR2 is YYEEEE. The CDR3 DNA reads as TGTGCCAGCAGCTTTAGCCAGGGAATGAACACTGAAGCTTTCTTT. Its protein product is CASSFSQGMNTEAFF. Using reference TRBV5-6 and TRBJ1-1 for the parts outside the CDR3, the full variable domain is DAGVTQSPTHLIKTRGQQVTLRCSPKSGHDTVSWYQQALGQGPQFIFQYYEEEERQRGNFPDRFSGHQFPNYSSELNVNALLLGDSALYLCASSFSQGMNTEAFFGQGTRLTVV.

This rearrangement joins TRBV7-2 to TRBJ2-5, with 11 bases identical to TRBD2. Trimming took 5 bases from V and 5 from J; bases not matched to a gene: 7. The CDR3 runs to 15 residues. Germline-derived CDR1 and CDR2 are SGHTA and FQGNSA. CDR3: CASSLLAGGPETQYF. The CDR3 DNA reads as TGTGCCAGCAGCCTCTTAGCGGGGGGGCCGGAGACCCAGTACTTC.

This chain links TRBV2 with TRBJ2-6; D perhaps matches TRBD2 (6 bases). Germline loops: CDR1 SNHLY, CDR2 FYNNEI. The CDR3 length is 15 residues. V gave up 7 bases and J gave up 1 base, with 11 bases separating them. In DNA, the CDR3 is TGTGCCAGCACCCAGGGACTTTCTGGGGCCAACGTCCTGACTTTC. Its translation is CASTQGLSGANVLTF.